This TCR beta chain stems from a study of early T cells in non-severe SARS-CoV-2 infection. Across the study: Unsorted whole blood bulk RNA was sequenced, with unpaired chains.

With 2 bases removed from V and 1 base from J, the gap between germline ends came to 9 bases. CDR3 length equals 15 residues. Germline loops: CDR1 MNHNY, CDR2 SVGAGI (reference sequence). This clonotype was counted only a few times. What it recognizes is unknown. The library protocol tagged individual cDNA molecules with unique molecular identifiers. TCRdb re-called the 5' RACE reads through MiXCR, storing one row per CDR3 protein. The data contain 25,000 to 30,000 distinct CDR3 sequences, 4% to 5.5% of them singletons. General study points: There was a bias toward anti-spike CD8 responses in VDJdb matching, which missed private and CD4 specificities.

This chain connects TRBV6-6 to TRBJ1-3, with D hard to call. This receptor was obtained from an adult who was a healthcare worker with PCR-confirmed SARS-CoV-2 infection or an uninfected control (not recorded which). Material: whole blood. The CDR3 DNA follows: TGTGCCAGCAGTTACGAAGGGATATCTGGAAACACCATATATTTT. As protein: CASSYEGISGNTIYF.